Sequencing of this T cell receptor beta chain was carried out in a study of T cells in Graves' hyperthyroidism and ophthalmopathy. For the study at large: Staff took peripheral blood when the initial diagnosis was made, before any treatment began. Findings and limits, study-wide: A median around 6.4 months before onset, the model predicted ophthalmopathy. Ophthalmopathy cases were set apart from stable hyperthyroidism by a 13 V-J model.

The table lists this clonotype with many counts. Its antigen remains unidentified. Authors of the study amplified TCR beta CDR3 regions from RNA transcripts. HTBI primers were the set used in a first-round RT-PCR of the TCR CDR3. MiXCR, applied by TCRdb to the multiplex PCR reads, yields one record per CDR3 protein. The sample lists 300,000 to 350,000 distinct CDR3 sequences; roughly 18% were seen once. This CDR3 is built from 14 residues. J gave up 5 bases and V 4 bases, and 3 bases lay outside the gene matches. Clinical symptoms, serum thyroxine, TRAb, thyroid ultrasound and orbital computed tomography informed diagnoses.

Sequencing was performed on blood. This receptor was obtained from a woman between 50 and 59 years old with Graves' hyperthyroidism. This chain links TRBV12-3 or TRBV12-4 with TRBJ2-3; TRBD2 agrees at 10 bases. The CDR3, as DNA: TGTGCCAGCAGTTCTAGCGGGGGTGGAGATACGCAGTATTTT. Translated: CASSSSGGGDTQYF.